Below, 6 T cell receptor beta chains from the same sample are listed, as sequenced in a study of prognosis after radiotherapy for stage I lung cancer. Template was genomic DNA; TCR beta CDR3 amplified in two multiplex PCR rounds. Individual primers that were specific to each TRBV and TRBJ gene served in first-round PCR. TCRdb re-called the multiplex PCR reads with MiXCR, one entry per CDR3 protein. The sample yields 15,000 or so distinct CDR3 sequences, over 25% seen once. Source: PBMCs, taken before or after stereotactic body radiation therapy (not recorded which). The receptors originated from a donor over 45 with non-small cell lung cancer.

On this clonotype itself: It differs at one base from a far larger clone, so likely a read error. The CDR3 here is CASSTGGGEGNEQYF. The DNA for the CDR3 is TGTGCCAGCAGTACCGGTGGGGGGGAAGGGAACGAGCAGTACTTC. The genes are TRBV6-8 and TRBJ2-7; 7 nucleotides align to TRBD2. This CDR3 contains 15 residues. Losses at the gene ends were 5 bases for V and 5 bases for J; bases not matched to a gene: 12. Per the germline V gene, CDR1 is MNHGY and CDR2 is SAAAGT.

Many counts were recorded for this clonotype. The gene calls are TRBV5-5 and TRBJ1-4, with D maybe TRBD1 (5 bases). Germline V gene data show CDR1 as SGHKS and CDR2 as YYEKEE (reference sequence). The CDR3 is 14 residues long. V was cut by 7 bases and J by 8 bases, with 18 bases left in between. The CDR3 here is CASQSTGTAEKLFF. CDR3 sequence (DNA): TGTGCCAGCCAGTCGACCGGGACGGCCGAAAAACTGTTTTTT. Looking up the rest from reference TRBV5-5 and TRBJ1-4 gives the full variable domain: DAGVTQSPTHLIKTRGQQVTLRCSPISGHKSVSWYQQVLGQGPQFIFQYYEKEERGRGNFPDRFSARQFPNYSSELNVNALLLGDSALYLCASQSTGTAEKLFFGSGTQLSVL.

This clonotype was counted many times. This sequence joins TRBV6-1 and TRBJ2-7; D tentatively reads TRBD1 or TRBD2 (5 bases each). The CDR3 totals 14 residues. CDR1 and CDR2 (germline): MNHNS, SASEGT. V was shortened by 6 bases and J by 0 bases, with 12 bases between the two germline ends. In DNA form, the CDR3 reads TGTGCCAGCAGAAGAACCGGGACCTCCTACGAGCAGTACTTC. It translates to CASRRTGTSYEQYF.

Regarding this clonotype: A far larger clone is just one base off, so this is likely a read error. V usage is TRBV9 and J usage is TRBJ2-5; TRBD2 agrees at 11 bases. The DNA end lines up better with TRBJ2-1; the J call may be wrong. The CDR3 consists of 14 residues. The V gene's germline CDR1 is SGDLS and CDR2 YYNGEE. CDR3 sequence reads: CASSALAGDNEQFF. Here the CDR3 DNA reads TGTGCCAGCAGCGCACTAGCGGGAGACAATGAGCAGTTCTTC.

This clonotype was observed many times. The CDR3 sequence is CASSVNPGDNEQFF. The CDR3 DNA reads TGTGCCAGCAGCGTCAACCCTGGGGACAATGAGCAGTTCTTC. V usage is TRBV9 and J usage is TRBJ2-1, with no clear D. V was clipped by 2 bases and J by 5 bases, with 11 bases between them. This CDR3 comprises 14 residues. Germline-derived CDR1 and CDR2 are SGDLS and YYNGEE. Combining the CDR3 with reference TRBV9 and TRBJ2-1 gives the whole variable domain DSGVTQTPKHLITATGQRVTLRCSPRSGDLSVYWYQQSLDQGLQFLIQYYNGEERAKGNILERFSAQQFPDLHSELNLSSLELGDSALYFCASSVNPGDNEQFFGPGTRLTVL.

The chain uses TRBV9 and TRBJ2-1; D assignment may be TRBD1 or TRBD2 (7 bases each). This CDR3 spans 15 amino acids. Germline CDR1 reads SGDLS; CDR2 reads YYNGEE. V lost 7 bases and J 5 bases, leaving 19 bases between the germline ends. In nucleotides, the CDR3 is TGTGCCAGCTCCCTCAGGGGGGGTAGGAACAATGAGCAGTTCTTC. The encoded protein is CASSLRGGRNNEQFF.